The rows below give T cell receptor beta chains drawn from one sample of a study of shared clonotypes between healthy human individuals. Libraries were prepared by immunoSEQ multiplex PCR; TCRdb keeps only in-frame clonotypes and omits some of them. The sample records about 1.1 million clones, roughly 74% being singletons. The sample consisted of memory CD4+ T cells from PBMCs. These receptors originate from a man between 18 and 29 years old in good health. Some clones in this sample may be carry-over from other donors' samples. Each CDR3 is given with its conserved first and last residue. A D gene is named only where the DNA matches it firmly. Some rows have no size entry. The others give once, few or many, or a class for an expanded clone.

D gene,J gene,clone size,V gene,CDR3 protein,CDR3 DNA
TRBD1,TRBJ2-3,NA,TRBV19,CASSRGQGRDTQYF,TGTGCCAGTAGTAGGGGACAGGGGCGGGATACGCAGTATTTT
NA,TRBJ2-3,NA,TRBV19,CASNGGALDTQYF,TGTGCCAGTAACGGAGGGGCGTTGGATACGCAGTATTTT
NA,TRBJ1-1,NA,TRBV5-1,CASQRGGGERTEAFF,TGCGCCAGCCAACGGGGTGGAGGGGAAAGGACTGAAGCTTTCTTT
TRBD1,TRBJ1-1,NA,TRBV28,CASRTGGEAFF,TGTGCCAGCCGTACAGGGGGGGAAGCTTTCTTT
TRBD1,TRBJ2-5,NA,TRBV5-1,CASSLGQTPRETQYF,TGCGCCAGCAGCCTGGGACAGACCCCTCGGGAGACCCAGTACTTC
TRBD1,TRBJ1-5,NA,TRBV2,CASTRGNQPQHF,TGTGCCAGCACCAGGGGGAATCAGCCCCAGCATTTT
NA,TRBJ2-3,NA,TRBV6-1,CASTSGGGDTQYF,TGTGCCAGCACCTCCGGGGGTGGCGATACGCAGTATTTT
TRBD1,TRBJ2-7,once,TRBV5-1,CASSLAGGQDGYEQYF,TGCGCCAGCAGCTTGGCCGGGGGACAGGACGGCTACGAGCAGTACTTC
NA,TRBJ1-3,NA,TRBV29-1,CSVRDNQGTGNTIYF,TGCAGCGTACGCGACAATCAGGGGACTGGAAACACCATATATTTT
NA,TRBJ2-4,NA,TRBV7-9,CASSERALAKNIQYF,TGTGCCAGCAGCGAGCGGGCCCTAGCCAAAAACATTCAGTACTTC
TRBD1,TRBJ2-7,NA,TRBV5-4,CASSPFSGWDRGLEQYF,TGTGCCAGCAGCCCTTTCTCGGGGTGGGACAGGGGACTTGAGCAGTACTTC
TRBD1,TRBJ1-2,NA,TRBV25-1,CASSDPTTGVYGYTF,TGTGCCAGCAGTGATCCTACGACAGGGGTCTATGGCTACACCTTC
NA,TRBJ1-5,NA,TRBV29-1,CSVAPNIGQPQHF,TGCAGCGTCGCTCCAAATATTGGGCAGCCCCAGCATTTT
NA,TRBJ1-5,NA,TRBV28,CASRYSNQPQHF,TGTGCCAGCAGATATAGCAATCAGCCCCAGCATTTT
TRBD2,TRBJ2-3,NA,TRBV7-2,CASSYFRLAGADTQYF,TGTGCCAGCAGTTACTTTCGACTAGCGGGAGCAGATACGCAGTATTTT
TRBD1,TRBJ2-7,NA,TRBV4-2,CASSQMDRAAYEQYF,TGTGCCAGCAGCCAAATGGACAGGGCCGCCTACGAGCAGTACTTC
TRBD2,TRBJ2-2,NA,TRBV5-1,CASSPKGLAGTGELFF,TGCGCCAGCAGCCCGAAAGGGCTAGCGGGCACCGGGGAGCTGTTTTTT
NA,TRBJ1-1,few,TRBV6-1,CASSDRPPNTEAFF,TGTGCCAGCAGTGACCGGCCCCCGAACACTGAAGCTTTCTTT
NA,TRBJ1-2,NA,TRBV6-6,CASRGLLYGYTF,TGTGCCAGCCGCGGCCTTTTGTATGGCTACACCTTC
NA,TRBJ1-3,few,TRBV5-5,CASSLGPLYDTIYF,TGTGCCAGCAGCTTGGGACCGCTTTATGACACCATATATTTT
NA,TRBJ1-1,few,TRBV11-2,CASSLGVEAFF,TGTGCCAGCAGCCTGGGGGTTGAAGCTTTCTTT
TRBD2,TRBJ2-7,NA,TRBV5-4,CASGRGSGYEQYF,TGTGCCTCCGGGAGGGGATCGGGATACGAGCAGTACTTC
TRBD1,TRBJ2-2,NA,TRBV5-1,CASKGTGLNTGELFF,TGCGCCAGCAAAGGGACAGGGCTGAACACCGGGGAGCTGTTTTTT
NA,TRBJ1-1,NA,TRBV7-3,CASSRFGGLRDTEAFF,TGTGCCAGCAGCCGGTTCGGGGGCCTCAGGGACACTGAAGCTTTCTTT
NA,TRBJ2-5,NA,TRBV28,CASSLGHGGTQETQYF,TGTGCCAGCAGTTTAGGGCACGGCGGCACTCAAGAGACCCAGTACTTC
NA,TRBJ1-2,NA,TRBV7-9,CASSLERGVYGYTF,TGTGCCAGCAGCTTAGAAAGGGGAGTCTATGGCTACACCTTC
NA,TRBJ2-5,NA,TRBV5-4,CASSLAGGQETQYF,TGTGCCAGCAGCTTGGCCGGGGGACAAGAGACCCAGTACTTC
NA,TRBJ2-1,many,TRBV5-1,CASSPQGWYNEQFF,TGCGCCAGCAGCCCGCAGGGGTGGTACAATGAGCAGTTCTTC
NA,TRBJ2-5,NA,TRBV7-8,CASSPARRYQETQYF,TGTGCCAGCAGCCCTGCCAGGAGGTACCAAGAGACCCAGTACTTC
NA,TRBJ2-1,NA,TRBV28,CASSSGTLGSYNEQFF,TGTGCCAGCAGTTCCGGGACTCTAGGTTCCTACAATGAGCAGTTCTTC
NA,TRBJ2-5,NA,TRBV7-7,CASSLGGSGQETQYF,TGTGCCAGCAGCTTAGGTGGTAGCGGCCAAGAGACCCAGTACTTC
NA,TRBJ1-2,NA,TRBV6-5,CASSYAAVNYGYTF,TGTGCCAGCAGTTACGCGGCAGTAAACTATGGCTACACCTTC
NA,TRBJ2-1,NA,TRBV7-6,CASSLGAVALREQFF,TGTGCCAGCAGCTTAGGTGCTGTCGCCTTAAGGGAGCAGTTCTTC
NA,TRBJ1-4,NA,TRBV5-6,CASSQQGDEKLFF,TGTGCCAGCAGCCAGCAGGGTGATGAAAAACTGTTTTTT
TRBD1,TRBJ2-1,NA,TRBV18,CASSPRTGDNEQFF,TGTGCCAGCTCACCTAGGACAGGGGACAATGAGCAGTTCTTC
NA,TRBJ2-3,NA,TRBV5-4,CASSGGGADDTQYF,TGTGCCAGCAGCGGAGGGGGGGCCGATGATACGCAGTATTTT
NA,TRBJ2-2,NA,TRBV2,CASRGGYTGELFF,TGTGCCAGCAGGGGGGGATACACCGGGGAGCTGTTTTTT
TRBD2,TRBJ2-5,NA,TRBV18,CASSRRGLAGVRDETQYF,TGTGCCAGCTCCCGCCGGGGACTAGCGGGAGTTCGCGATGAGACCCAGTACTTC
TRBD2,TRBJ2-3,NA,TRBV29-1,CSVARLAGTSTDTQYF,TGCAGCGTCGCCCGGCTAGCGGGAACTAGCACAGATACGCAGTATTTT
TRBD1,TRBJ2-7,NA,TRBV5-1,CASSLGDRGEQYF,TGCGCCAGCAGCTTGGGGGACAGGGGCGAGCAGTACTTC
NA,TRBJ2-7,NA,TRBV7-9,CASSPDGYSYEQYF,TGTGCCAGCAGCCCGGACGGCTACTCCTACGAGCAGTACTTC
TRBD2,TRBJ2-5,NA,TRBV28,CASSSFTFPGTSDRETQYF,TGTGCCAGCAGTTCCTTCACCTTCCCCGGGACTAGCGACCGAGAGACCCAGTACTTC
TRBD1,TRBJ2-4,NA,TRBV7-2,CASSLVRQGAGPGHIQYF,TGTGCCAGCAGCTTAGTCCGGCAGGGGGCCGGTCCGGGGCACATTCAGTACTTC
TRBD2,TRBJ2-1,NA,TRBV6-1,CASSEALAGDGEQFF,TGTGCCAGCAGTGAAGCGCTTGCGGGAGATGGTGAGCAGTTCTTC
TRBD1,TRBJ2-7,NA,TRBV6-5,CASSYSWTGAYEQYF,TGTGCCAGCAGTTACTCGTGGACAGGGGCCTACGAGCAGTACTTC
NA,TRBJ2-1,once,TRBV28,CASSSRFAGSYNEQFF,TGTGCCAGCAGTTCTCGTTTTGCGGGCTCCTACAATGAGCAGTTCTTC
TRBD1,TRBJ2-2,few,TRBV7-3,CASQQGAITGELFF,TGTGCCAGCCAACAGGGGGCGATTACCGGGGAGCTGTTTTTT
NA,TRBJ1-6,NA,TRBV29-1,CSAHHGTEKRSSYNSPLHF,TGCAGCGCGCACCACGGGACGGAAAAAAGGAGCTCCTATAATTCACCCCTCCACTTT
NA,TRBJ2-3,once,TRBV29-1,CSVMLFTDTQYF,TGCAGCGTTATGTTGTTCACAGATACGCAGTATTTT